This T cell receptor beta chain is from a study of technical replicates of blood from several donors. Profiled with immunoSEQ multiplex PCR; TCRdb holds only in-frame clones, not every one. The profile shows approximately 88,000 clones, 94% of them singletons. The sequenced sample was T cells isolated from PBMCs. The sequence derives from a human donor in good health.

This chain's CDR3 is CASRDRGPGYTF. The CDR3 region has the DNA TGCGCCAGCAGGGACAGGGGGCCTGGCTACACCTTC. The V call is TRBV5-1, the J call TRBJ1-2; TRBD1 agrees at 11 bases. The germline gives CDR1 SGHRS, CDR2 YFSETQ. J was trimmed by 7 bases and V by 5 bases; bases with no gene match: 1. The CDR3 extends over 12 amino acids.